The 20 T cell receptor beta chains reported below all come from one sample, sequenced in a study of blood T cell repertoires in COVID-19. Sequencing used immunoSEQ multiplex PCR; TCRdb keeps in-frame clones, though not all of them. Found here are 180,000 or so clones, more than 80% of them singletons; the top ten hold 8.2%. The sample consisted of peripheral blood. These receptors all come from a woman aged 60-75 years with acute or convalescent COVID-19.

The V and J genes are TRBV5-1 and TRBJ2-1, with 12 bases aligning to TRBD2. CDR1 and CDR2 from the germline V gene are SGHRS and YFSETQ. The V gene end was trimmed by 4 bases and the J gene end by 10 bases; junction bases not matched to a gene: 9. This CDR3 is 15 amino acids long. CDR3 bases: TGCGCCAGCAGCCAGGGACTAGCGGGCCCCCTGGAGCAGTTCTTC. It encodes CASSQGLAGPLEQFF.

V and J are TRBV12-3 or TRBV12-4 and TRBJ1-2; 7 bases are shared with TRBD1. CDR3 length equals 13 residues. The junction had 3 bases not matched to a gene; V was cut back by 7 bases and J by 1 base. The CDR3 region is CASNRQGNYGYTF. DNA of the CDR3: TGTGCCAGCAACCGACAGGGTAACTATGGCTACACCTTC.

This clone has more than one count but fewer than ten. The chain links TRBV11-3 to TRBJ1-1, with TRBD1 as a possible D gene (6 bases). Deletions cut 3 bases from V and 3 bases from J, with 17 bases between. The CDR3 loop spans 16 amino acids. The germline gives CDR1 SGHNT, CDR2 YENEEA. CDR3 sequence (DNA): TGTGCCAGCAGCTTCGACAGTTCCGAGGGGGACACTGAAGCTTTCTTT. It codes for CASSFDSSEGDTEAFF. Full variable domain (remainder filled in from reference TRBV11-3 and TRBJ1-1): EAGVVQSPRYKIIEKKQPVAFWCNPISGHNTLYWYLQNLGQGPELLIRYENEEAVDDSQLPKDRFSAERLKGVDSTLKIQPAELGDSAVYLCASSFDSSEGDTEAFFGQGTRLTVV.

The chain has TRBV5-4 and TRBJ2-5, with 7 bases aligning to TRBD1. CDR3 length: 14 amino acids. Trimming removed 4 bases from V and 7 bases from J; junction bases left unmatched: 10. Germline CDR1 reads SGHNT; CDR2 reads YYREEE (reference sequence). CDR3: CASSRGQAQGTQYF. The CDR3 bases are TGTGCCAGCAGCCGTGGACAGGCTCAGGGGACCCAGTACTTC.

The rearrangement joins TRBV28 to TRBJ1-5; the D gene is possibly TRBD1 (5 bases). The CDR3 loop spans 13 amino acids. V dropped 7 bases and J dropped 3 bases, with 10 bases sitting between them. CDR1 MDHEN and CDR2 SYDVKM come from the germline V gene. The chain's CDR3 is CASKDSFNQPQHF. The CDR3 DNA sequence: TGTGCCAGCAAAGACAGTTTCAATCAGCCCCAGCATTTT.

The CDR3 bases are TGTGCCAGCAAAGTTTGGGGGGTGGATGAGCAGTTCTTC. As protein: CASKVWGVDEQFF. The V call is TRBV28, the J call TRBJ2-1; D perhaps matches TRBD2 (6 bases). CDR3 length: 13 amino acids. V was clipped by 7 bases and J by 8 bases, with 15 bases between them. Germline V gene data show CDR1 as MDHEN and CDR2 as SYDVKM.

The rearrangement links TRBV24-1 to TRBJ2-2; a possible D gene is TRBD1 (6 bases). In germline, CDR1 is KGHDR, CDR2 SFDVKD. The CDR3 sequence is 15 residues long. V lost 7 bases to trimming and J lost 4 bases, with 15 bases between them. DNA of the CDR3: TGTGCCACCAGACCCTCCAGGGGCCGCACCGGGGAGCTGTTTTTT. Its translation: CATRPSRGRTGELFF.

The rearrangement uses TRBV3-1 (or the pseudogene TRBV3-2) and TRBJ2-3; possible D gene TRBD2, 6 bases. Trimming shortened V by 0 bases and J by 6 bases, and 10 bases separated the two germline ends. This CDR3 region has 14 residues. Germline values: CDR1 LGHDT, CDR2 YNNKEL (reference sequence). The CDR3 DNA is TGTGCCAGCAGCCAAGATCTTCTAGCGGATACGCAGTATTTT. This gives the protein CASSQDLLADTQYF.

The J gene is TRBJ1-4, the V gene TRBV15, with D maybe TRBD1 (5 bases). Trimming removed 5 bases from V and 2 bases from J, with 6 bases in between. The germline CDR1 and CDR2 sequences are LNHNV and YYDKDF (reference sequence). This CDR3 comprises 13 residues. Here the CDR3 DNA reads TGTGCCACCAGCGGGGCTACTAATGAAAAACTGTTTTTT. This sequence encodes CATSGATNEKLFF.

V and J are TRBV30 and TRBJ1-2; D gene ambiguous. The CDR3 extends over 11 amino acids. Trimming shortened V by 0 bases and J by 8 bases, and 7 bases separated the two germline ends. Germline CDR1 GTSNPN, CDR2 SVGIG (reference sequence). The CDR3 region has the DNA TGTGCCTGGAGTGTACTTGTAGGCTACACCTTC. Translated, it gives CAWSVLVGYTF. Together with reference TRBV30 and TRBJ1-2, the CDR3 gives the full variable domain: SQTIHQWPATLVQPVGSPLSLECTVEGTSNPNLYWYRQAAGRGLQLLFYSVGIGQISSEVPQNLSASRPQDRQFILSSKKLLLSDSGFYLCAWSVLVGYTFGSGTRLTVV.

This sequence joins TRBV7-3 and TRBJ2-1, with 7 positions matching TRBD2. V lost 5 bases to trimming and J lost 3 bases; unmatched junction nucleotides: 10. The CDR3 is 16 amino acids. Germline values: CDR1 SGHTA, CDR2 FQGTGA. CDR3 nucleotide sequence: TGTGCCAGCAGCCCGCGCGCAGCGGGGAGCTACAATGAGCAGTTCTTC. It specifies CASSPRAAGSYNEQFF.

The CDR3 reads CASSYMGDSKGAFF. The CDR3 DNA reads as TGTGCCAGCAGTTATATGGGGGACTCCAAGGGAGCTTTCTTT. The chain combines TRBV6-5 with TRBJ1-1; TRBD1 is a possible D gene (5 bases). Germline loops: CDR1 MNHEY, CDR2 SVGAGI. The V and J ends lost 3 bases and 10 bases respectively, with 18 bases between them. The CDR3 runs 14 residues.

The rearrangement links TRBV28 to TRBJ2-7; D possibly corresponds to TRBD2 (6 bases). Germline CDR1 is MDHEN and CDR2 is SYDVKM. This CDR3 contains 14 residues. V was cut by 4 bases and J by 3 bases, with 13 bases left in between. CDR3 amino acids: CASSWVGLFYEQYF. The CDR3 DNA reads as TGTGCCAGCAGTTGGGTGGGACTGTTCTACGAGCAGTACTTC. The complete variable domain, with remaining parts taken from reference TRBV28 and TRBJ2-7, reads DVKVTQSSRYLVKRTGEKVFLECVQDMDHENMFWYRQDPGLGLRLIYFSYDVKMKEKGDIPEGYSVSREKKERFSLILESASTNQTSMYLCASSWVGLFYEQYFGPGTRLTVT.

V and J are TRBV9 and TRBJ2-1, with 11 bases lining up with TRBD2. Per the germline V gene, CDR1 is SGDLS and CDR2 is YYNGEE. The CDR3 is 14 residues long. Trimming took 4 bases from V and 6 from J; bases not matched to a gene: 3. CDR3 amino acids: CASSPGTSGNEQFF. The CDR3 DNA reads TGTGCCAGCAGCCCGGGGACTAGCGGCAATGAGCAGTTCTTC.

The CDR3 nucleotides are TGCAGTGCTAGTCATCCGGGACAGCCATATGGCTACACCTTC. Its translation: CSASHPGQPYGYTF. This chain links TRBV20-1 with TRBJ1-2, with TRBD1 matching 7 bases. V gave up 3 bases and J gave up 5 bases; unmatched junction bases: 9. CDR3 size: 14 residues. Germline V CDR1 and CDR2: DFQATT, SNEGSKA (reference sequence).

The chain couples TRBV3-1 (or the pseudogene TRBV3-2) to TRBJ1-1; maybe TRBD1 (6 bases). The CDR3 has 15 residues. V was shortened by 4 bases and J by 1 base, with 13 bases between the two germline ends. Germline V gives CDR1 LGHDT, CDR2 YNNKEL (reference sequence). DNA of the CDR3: TGTGCCAGCAGCCCCTCTCGGACAGCGAACACTGAAGCTTTCTTT. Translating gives CASSPSRTANTEAFF.

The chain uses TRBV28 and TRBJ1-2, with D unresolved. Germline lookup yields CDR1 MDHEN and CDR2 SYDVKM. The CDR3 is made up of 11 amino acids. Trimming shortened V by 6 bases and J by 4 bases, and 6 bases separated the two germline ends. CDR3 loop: CASRGLYGYTF. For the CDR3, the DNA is TGTGCCAGCAGGGGCCTCTATGGCTACACCTTC.

The CDR3 DNA follows: TGTGCCAGCAGCGTCCACAGGGCTGACGAGCAGTACGTC. This sequence encodes CASSVHRADEQYV. The genes are TRBV9 and TRBJ2-7; tentatively, D is TRBD1 (6 bases). This CDR3 comprises 13 residues. Between the trimmed V and J ends, which lost 2 bases and 5 bases, there was a span of 11 bases. The germline V gene has CDR1 SGDLS and CDR2 YYNGEE.

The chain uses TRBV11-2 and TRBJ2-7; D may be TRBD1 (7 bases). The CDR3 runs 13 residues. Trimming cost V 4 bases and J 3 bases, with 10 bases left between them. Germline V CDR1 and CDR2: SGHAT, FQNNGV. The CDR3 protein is CASSSQGGYEQYV. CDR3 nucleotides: TGTGCCAGCAGCTCCCAGGGGGGCTACGAGCAGTACGTC.

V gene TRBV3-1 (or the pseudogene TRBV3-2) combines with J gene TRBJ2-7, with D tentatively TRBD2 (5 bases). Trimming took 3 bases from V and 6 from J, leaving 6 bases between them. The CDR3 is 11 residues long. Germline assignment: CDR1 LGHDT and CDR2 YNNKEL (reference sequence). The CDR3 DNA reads TGTGCCAGCAGCCATGGAGGCGAGCAGTACTTC. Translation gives CASSHGGEQYF.